These 24 T cell receptor beta chains share one sample of origin, sequenced in a study of T cell clonality in common variable immunodeficiency. Study-level points and caveats: Fewer deletions and N-nucleotide insertions were reportedly seen in common variable immunodeficiency TCR beta sequences.

Clones were read by immunoSEQ multiplex PCR, and TCRdb kept only the in-frame ones, dropping some. The repertoire consists of some 28,000 clones, none detected only once. Antigens of these TCRs are unknown. Sequenced input: peripheral blood mononuclear cells. Receptors originate from a human donor with common variable immunodeficiency.

This clone was recorded many times. Read sequence stops 3 residues before the CDR3 end, and the germline J gene provides the missing end. This chain connects TRBV6-2 or TRBV6-3 to TRBJ2-3; D remains ambiguous. The germline V and J ends were trimmed by 7 bases and 3 bases, with 5 bases remaining between them. The CDR3 totals 11 residues. The germline V gene encodes CDR1 MNHEY and CDR2 SVGEGT. The CDR3 DNA, read in part, is TGTGCCAGCACAAATACAGATACG. It translates to CASTNTDT. The entire CDR3 reads CASTNTDTQYF.

Remarks on this clone: The read ends 3 residues shy of where the CDR3 ends; the end is completed using the germline J gene. This sequence joins TRBV19 and TRBJ1-2; tentatively, D is TRBD1 (5 bases). From germline, CDR1 is LNHDA and CDR2 SQIVND (reference sequence). V shed 3 bases and J shed 7 bases, with 15 bases lying between them. The CDR3 spans 14 residues. The CDR3 sequence is CASSMEGRGGGYTF. The sequenced part of the CDR3 DNA is TGTGCCAGTAGTATGGAGGGGCGCGGGGGTGGC.

About this clone itself: With the read ending 3 residues before the CDR3 end, the germline J gene is used to fill in that end. V usage is TRBV7-2 and J usage is TRBJ2-5; 10 bases are a match to TRBD2. The CDR3 contains 15 residues. The J segment lost 5 bases and the V segment lost 5 bases, leaving 8 bases of the junction unmatched. Germline loops: CDR1 SGHTA, CDR2 FQGNSA. The chain's CDR3 is CASSERSGGAETQYF. The part of the CDR3 DNA that was read is TGTGCCAGCAGCGAGAGGAGCGGGGGGGCCGAGACC.

About this clone: The read stops 3 residues short of the end of the CDR3; the missing end is completed from the germline J gene. Other nucleotide sequences from this sample produce the same CDR3. This chain connects TRBV7-2 to TRBJ1-4; 7 nucleotides match TRBD1. The germline CDR1 and CDR2 sequences are SGHTA and FQGNSA. Germline trimming cut 1 base from V and 5 bases from J; bases unmatched to any gene: 4. The CDR3 totals 15 residues. The CDR3 spells CASSLVAGGNEKLFF. CDR3 bases read: TGTGCCAGCAGCTTAGTAGCAGGGGGGAATGAAAAA.

As concerns this clone: The read ends 3 residues shy of where the CDR3 ends; the end is completed using the germline J gene. The V and J genes are TRBV13 and TRBJ2-3, with a tentative D call TRBD2 (6 bases). Trimming left V 2 bases short and J 0 bases short, with 12 bases between. Germline assignment: CDR1 PRHDT and CDR2 FYEKMQ (reference sequence). CDR3 length: 16 residues. The sequenced part of the CDR3 DNA is TGTGCCAGCAGCTTACTGCCAGGGACTAGCACAGATACG. Translating it yields CASSLLPGTSTDT. The complete CDR3 protein is CASSLLPGTSTDTQYF.

This clone came up many times. The read gets to within 3 residues of the CDR3 end, and the germline J gene fills in the rest. V usage is TRBV7-6 and J usage is TRBJ1-3; possibly TRBD1 for D (5 bases). The V end lost 0 bases, the J end lost 3 bases, and 9 bases lay between the germline ends. CDR3 length: 15 amino acids. Germline V gives CDR1 SGHVS, CDR2 FNYEAQ. The CDR3 protein is CASSLAGLFGNTIYF. Partial CDR3 DNA: TGTGCCAGCAGCTTAGCGGGACTTTTTGGAAACACC.

This clone was recorded many times. The CDR3 extends 3 residues past the end of the read, so its final part is completed from the germline J gene. This sequence joins TRBV7-8 and TRBJ2-3; perhaps TRBD1 as D (6 bases). Germline V gene data show CDR1 as SGHVS and CDR2 as FQNEAQ. The ends were cut back, 4 bases at V and 7 bases at J, with 27 bases in the middle. This CDR3 is 18 amino acids long. CDR3: CASSSNFRWGSQGNTQYF. Partial CDR3 DNA: TGTGCCAGCAGCTCGAATTTTAGGTGGGGTAGCCAGGGGAATACG.

This clone was seen a handful of times. The CDR3 is cut off 3 residues early in the read; its end comes from the germline J gene. The chain carries TRBV30 and TRBJ1-6, with TRBD1 matching over 8 bases. With V trimmed by 0 bases and J by 10 bases, 11 bases remained unmatched. CDR1 and CDR2 from the germline V gene are GTSNPN and SVGIG (reference sequence). This CDR3 is built from 16 residues. This CDR3 is CAWSVLPDRAVSPLHF. The part of the CDR3 DNA that was read is TGTGCCTGGAGTGTTCTCCCGGACAGGGCAGTATCACCC. The entire variable domain, with the rest obtained from reference TRBV30 and TRBJ1-6, is as follows: SQTIHQWPATLVQPVGSPLSLECTVEGTSNPNLYWYRQAAGRGLQLLFYSVGIGQISSEVPQNLSASRPQDRQFILSSKKLLLSDSGFYLCAWSVLPDRAVSPLHFGNGTRLTVT.

This clone was counted between two and nine times. The sequenced fragment ends 3 residues before the CDR3 boundary, so the rest is inferred from the germline J gene. This chain joins TRBV6-1 and TRBJ1-6; D is unresolved. The germline gives CDR1 MNHNS, CDR2 SASEGT. V gave up 3 bases and J gave up 9 bases, with 12 bases separating them. The CDR3 totals 14 residues. CDR3 in amino acids: CASSDRWSSSPLHF. The covered CDR3 bases are TGTGCCAGCAGTGACAGGTGGAGCAGTTCACCC.

This clone was detected ten times or more. The read ends 3 residues before the CDR3 terminus; that terminus is restored from the germline J gene. The rearrangement uses TRBV18 and TRBJ2-1; D is unresolved. V dropped 2 bases and J dropped 5 bases, with 13 bases sitting between them. This CDR3 comprises 15 residues. Germline V gene lookup returns CDR1 KGHSH and CDR2 LQKENI. CDR3 in amino acids: CASSPTGSPHNEQFF. CDR3 bases read: TGTGCCAGCTCACCAACCGGGTCCCCGCACAATGAG.

This clone was counted only a few times. Read coverage stops 3 residues before the CDR3 terminus; the germline J gene supplies the remainder. The rearrangement links TRBV30 to TRBJ1-5; TRBD1 matches at 8 bases. Germline trimming cut 0 bases from V and 9 bases from J; bases unmatched to any gene: 4. CDR3 length equals 13 residues. In germline, CDR1 is GTSNPN, CDR2 SVGIG (reference sequence). This CDR3 reads CAWSVDRGGPQHF. Incomplete CDR3 DNA: TGTGCCTGGAGTGTCGACAGGGGAGGGCCC.

This clone was detected many times. The missing CDR3 end, 3 residues past where the read stops, is filled in from the germline J gene. The chain uses TRBV30 and TRBJ1-2; 8 bases agree with TRBD1. This CDR3 is 14 amino acids long. Germline V lookup: CDR1 GTSNPN, CDR2 SVGIG (reference sequence). V was pared by 5 bases and J by 0 bases, with 5 bases of the junction left unmatched. CDR3 region: CAWGADRANYGYTF. CDR3 bases read: TGTGCCTGGGGTGCGGACAGGGCTAACTATGGC.

On this clone itself: Coverage ceases 3 residues before the CDR3 finishes, and the germline J gene fills in the end. The V and J genes are TRBV7-7 and TRBJ2-2; D may be TRBD2 (7 bases). CDR3 length equals 16 residues. Looked up from germline, CDR1 is SSHAT and CDR2 is FNYEAQ (reference sequence). Deletions cut 4 bases from V and 5 bases from J, with 17 bases between. The CDR3 loop is CASSSVAGAKTGELFF. The sequenced part of the CDR3 DNA is TGTGCCAGCAGCTCGGTCGCGGGGGCTAAAACCGGGGAG.

This clone was counted a few times. The read is 3 residues too short to cover the CDR3 end, so that end is filled in from the germline J gene. The chain uses TRBV7-9 and TRBJ1-1; 7 nucleotides align to TRBD1. Germline CDR1 is SEHNR and CDR2 is FQNEAQ (reference sequence). CDR3 length equals 12 residues. V lost 10 bases to trimming and J lost 1 base; unmatched junction nucleotides: 3. CDR3 DNA (partial): TGTGCCATCGGACAGGCGAACACTGAA. Protein sequence: CAIGQANTE. The complete CDR3 protein is CAIGQANTEAFF. The full variable domain, in which reference TRBV7-9 and TRBJ1-1 provide the parts outside the CDR3, is DTGVSQNPRHKITKRGQNVTFRCDPISEHNRLYWYRQTLGQGPEFLTYFQNEAQLEKSRLLSDRFSAERPKGSFSTLEIQRTEQGDSAMYLCAIGQANTEAFFGQGTRLTVV.

A note on this clone: The DNA ends 3 residues before the CDR3 does, and the rest of the CDR3 is filled in from the germline J gene. The rearrangement links TRBV7-2 to TRBJ2-5, with 7 positions matching TRBD1. The CDR3 is 14 amino acids. Germline V gene data show CDR1 as SGHTA and CDR2 as FQGNSA. Trimming at V came to 7 bases and at J to 4 bases, leaving 9 bases not matched to a gene. The CDR3 DNA, read in part, is TGTGCCAGCATCAGGACAGGACGAATAGAGACC. Translated, it gives CASIRTGRIET. The full CDR3 protein is CASIRTGRIETQYF.

To note about this clone: From the germline J gene comes the end of the CDR3, since the read stops 3 residues before it. V and J are TRBV30 and TRBJ1-6; TRBD1 agrees at 9 bases. Germline V gene data show CDR1 as GTSNPN and CDR2 as SVGIG (reference sequence). This CDR3 contains 13 residues. CDR3 sequence reads: CAYGQGFGSTLHF. The sequenced part of the CDR3 DNA is TGTGCCTACGGACAGGGGTTTGGCTCAACC.

This clone was seen at least ten times. The read falls 3 residues short of the CDR3 end, and the missing part is taken from the germline J gene. The rearrangement uses TRBV5-1 and TRBJ1-4; D gene ambiguous. Germline-derived CDR1 and CDR2 are SGHRS and YFSETQ. Trimming took 4 bases from V and 0 from J, leaving 10 bases between them. This CDR3 has 15 amino acids. CDR3 DNA, as far as it was read: TGCGCCAGCAGCACCGACACCTCAACTAATGAAAAA. Its protein is CASSTDTSTNEK. The entire CDR3 is CASSTDTSTNEKLFF.

This clone has only a few counts. The sequence runs out 3 residues before the end of the CDR3; the remainder is reconstructed from the germline J gene. The chain couples TRBV11-2 to TRBJ2-3; D is ambiguous. V was shortened by 0 bases and J by 6 bases, with 10 bases between the two germline ends. Looked up from germline, CDR1 is SGHAT and CDR2 is FQNNGV. This CDR3 is 14 amino acids long. The CDR3 sequence: CASSLDPSADTQYF. Incomplete CDR3 DNA: TGTGCCAGCAGCTTAGATCCGTCCGCGGATACG.

The sample holds many counts of this clone. The read terminates 3 residues before the CDR3 end, so the remaining end is supplied by the germline J gene. The J gene is TRBJ1-6, the V gene TRBV7-9; the D gene is possibly TRBD1 (5 bases). Germline V gene data show CDR1 as SEHNR and CDR2 as FQNEAQ (reference sequence). V lost 6 bases to trimming and J lost 5 bases, with 11 bases between them. CDR3 length: 14 residues. The DNA read from the CDR3 is TGTGCCAGCAGTCCGGGACTGAATAATTCACCC. Translation gives CASSPGLNNSP. The whole CDR3 reads CASSPGLNNSPLHF.

A note on this clone: A much larger clone differs by one base, so this may be a read error. The sequence runs out 3 residues before the end of the CDR3; the remainder is reconstructed from the germline J gene. At the DNA level, this CDR3 is encoded by other sequences in the same sample as well. The V and J genes are TRBV7-8 and TRBJ1-6; a possible D gene is TRBD1 (5 bases). V lost 5 bases and J 10 bases, leaving 18 bases between the germline ends. The CDR3 has 15 amino acids. From germline, CDR1 is SGHVS and CDR2 FQNEAQ. The CDR3 DNA, read in part, is TGTGCCAGCAGCCGTACTCCGTTTGAGGGGTCACCC. This gives the protein CASSRTPFEGSP. The CDR3 in its entirety is CASSRTPFEGSPLHF.

This clone has a count of ten or more. The CDR3 extends 3 residues past the end of the read, so its final part is completed from the germline J gene. V and J are TRBV11-2 and TRBJ1-6, with D hard to call. This CDR3 contains 15 residues. The V gene lost 4 bases and the J gene lost 12 bases, with 19 bases spanning the gap. Germline CDR1 is SGHAT and CDR2 is FQNNGV. The sequenced CDR3 bases are TGTGCCAGCAGCTCGATTCGCTCGGGGTATCAACCC. Translation: CASSSIRSGYQP. The whole CDR3 protein is CASSSIRSGYQPLHF.

With regard to this clone: The observed sequence ends 3 residues before the CDR3 terminus, with the missing tail filled in from the germline J gene. The chain carries TRBV5-1 and TRBJ2-7; D may be TRBD2 (6 bases). The CDR3 sequence is 15 residues long. From germline, CDR1 is SGHRS and CDR2 YFSETQ. V was cut by 4 bases and J by 0 bases, with 14 bases left in between. The chain's CDR3 is CASSRSNSGSYEQYF. The CDR3 DNA, read in part, is TGCGCCAGCAGCCGATCTAATAGCGGCTCCTACGAG.

About this clone: The CDR3 end is not reached by the read, which stops 3 residues before it; the germline J gene fills it in. V gene TRBV7-8 combines with J gene TRBJ2-7; no definite D call. This CDR3 comprises 11 residues. From germline, CDR1 is SGHVS and CDR2 FQNEAQ. Trimming pared 2 bases from V and 6 bases from J, leaving 5 bases between. The CDR3 here is CASSLSTEQYF. CDR3 DNA, as far as it was read: TGTGCCAGCAGCTTAAGCACCGAG.

In regard to this clone: The read falls 3 residues short of the CDR3 end, and the missing part is taken from the germline J gene. The chain has TRBV5-1 and TRBJ2-3; TRBD2 might be the D (6 bases). V gave up 7 bases and J gave up 3 bases, with 18 bases separating them. The CDR3 loop spans 15 amino acids. Germline CDR1 and CDR2: SGHRS and YFSETQ. The CDR3 spells CASSERGMMTDTQYF. Partial CDR3 DNA: TGCGCCAGCTCGGAACGGGGGATGATGACAGATACG.